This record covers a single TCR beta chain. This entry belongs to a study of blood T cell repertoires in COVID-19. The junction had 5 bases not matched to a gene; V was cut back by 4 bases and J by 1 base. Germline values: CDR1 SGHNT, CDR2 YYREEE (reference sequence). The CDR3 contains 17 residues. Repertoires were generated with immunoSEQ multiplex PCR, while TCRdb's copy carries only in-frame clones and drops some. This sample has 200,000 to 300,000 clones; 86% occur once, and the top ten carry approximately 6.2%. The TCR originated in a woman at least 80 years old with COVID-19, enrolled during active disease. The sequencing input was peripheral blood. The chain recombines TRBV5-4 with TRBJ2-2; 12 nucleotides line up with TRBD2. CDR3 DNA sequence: TGTGCCAGCAGCCCCCAGGGACTAGCGGGGAACACCGGGGAGCTGTTTTTT. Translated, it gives CASSPQGLAGNTGELFF. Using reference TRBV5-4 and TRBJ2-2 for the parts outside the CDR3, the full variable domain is ETGVTQSPTHLIKTRGQQVTLRCSSQSGHNTVSWYQQALGQGPQFIFQYYREEENGRGNFPPRFSGLQFPNYSSELNVNALELDDSALYLCASSPQGLAGNTGELFFGEGSRLTVL.